This T cell receptor beta chain is drawn from a study of immune evolution from preneoplasia to lung adenocarcinoma. Overall study findings and caveats: From normal lung to invasive adenocarcinoma, top clone frequencies appeared to decrease.

A word on this clone: Its specificity is unknown.

The repertoire was sequenced with immunoSEQ multiplex PCR; TCRdb's copy has only in-frame clones and lacks some. Among about 14,000 clones listed, about 80% were seen once. After pathologic assessment, macro-dissection selected premalignant or tumor cells for extraction. V was pared by 4 bases and J by 3 bases, with 9 bases of the junction left unmatched. The CDR3 contains 16 residues. CDR1 is SGDLS, CDR2 YYNGEE, per germline. Source material: FFPE minimally invasive lung adenocarcinoma tissue. The chain employs TRBV9 and TRBJ2-3; TRBD2 agrees at 9 bases. The TCR was taken from a person aged 55-80 years with lung adenocarcinoma. This CDR3 reads CASSSSGSGGTDTQYF. CDR3 sequence (DNA): TGTGCCAGCAGCTCCTCGGGTAGCGGGGGTACAGATACGCAGTATTTT. The full variable domain, with the rest looked up from reference TRBV9 and TRBJ2-3, is DSGVTQTPKHLITATGQRVTLRCSPRSGDLSVYWYQQSLDQGLQFLIQYYNGEERAKGNILERFSAQQFPDLHSELNLSSLELGDSALYFCASSSSGSGGTDTQYFGPGTRLTVL.